Presented here are 7 T cell receptor beta chains from one specimen sequenced in a study of cytomegalovirus exposure and HLA in healthy donors. The PCR made use of 60 Vbeta and 13 Jbeta primers. TCRdb's table, derived via immunoSEQ multiplex PCR, lists solely in-frame clones and lacks some. The table shows approximately 89,000 clones, with roughly 85% occurring only once. Source material: PBMCs. The receptors come from a man in his forties in good health and CMV-seropositive.

The chain is built from TRBV11-2 and TRBJ1-3; D not certain. The CDR3 runs to 14 residues. Germline-derived CDR1 and CDR2 are SGHAT and FQNNGV. The ends were cut back, 1 base at V and 4 bases at J, with 8 bases in the middle. The chain's CDR3 is CASSLVSTGNTIYF. The CDR3 DNA follows: TGTGCCAGCAGCTTAGTTTCCACAGGAAACACCATATATTTT.

The chain has TRBV6-5 and TRBJ1-2; TRBD1 might be the D (6 bases). V was shortened by 6 bases and J by 0 bases, with 14 bases between the two germline ends. CDR3 length: 15 amino acids. Germline V gene data show CDR1 as MNHEY and CDR2 as SVGAGI. The CDR3 bases are TGTGCCAGCAGCCTAGACAGGTCCCCTAACTATGGCTACACCTTC. Protein product: CASSLDRSPNYGYTF.

The chain has TRBV6-1 and TRBJ2-1; 12 bases align to TRBD1. The CDR3 is made up of 14 amino acids. Germline values: CDR1 MNHNS, CDR2 SASEGT. The V gene end was trimmed by 3 bases and the J gene end by 10 bases; junction bases not matched to a gene: 4. Here the CDR3 DNA reads TGTGCCAGCAGTGAGGGACAGGGGGCTCAGGAGCAGTTCTTC. Encoded protein: CASSEGQGAQEQFF.

There are a few counts of this clone. This chain links TRBV9 with TRBJ1-1; 8 nucleotides align to TRBD1. The CDR3 spans 14 residues. The germline V gene has CDR1 SGDLS and CDR2 YYNGEE. The V and J ends lost 6 bases and 5 bases, in that order; junction bases with no gene match: 9. CDR3 sequence reads: CASTRGTGRTEAFF. Here the CDR3 DNA reads TGTGCCAGCACCCGAGGGACAGGACGGACTGAAGCTTTCTTT.

This clone occurred a few times. This chain joins TRBV5-1 and TRBJ1-1; D remains unclear. The germline CDR1 and CDR2 sequences are SGHRS and YFSETQ. Trimming took off 4 bases at V and 0 bases at J, with 10 bases between the two ends. This CDR3 comprises 14 residues. This CDR3 reads CASSVVRMNTEAFF. CDR3 coding DNA: TGCGCCAGCAGCGTAGTCCGAATGAACACTGAAGCTTTCTTT.

The chain links TRBV27 to TRBJ2-1; no reliable D call. The length of the CDR3 is 13 residues. The V gene lost 5 bases and the J gene lost 9 bases, with 14 bases spanning the gap. Germline CDR1 is MNHEY and CDR2 is SMNVEV (reference sequence). The CDR3 DNA follows: TGTGCCAGCAGTGCAACTGGCTCGGGTGAGCAGTTCTTC. This codes for CASSATGSGEQFF.

The V gene is TRBV7-3, the J gene TRBJ2-7, with D possibly TRBD2 on 6 matching bases. Germline V CDR1 and CDR2: SGHTA, FQGTGA. Trimming shortened V by 2 bases and J by 0 bases, and 11 bases separated the two germline ends. The CDR3 contains 15 residues. CDR3 in amino acids: CASSLGLGGSYEQYF. Here the CDR3 DNA reads TGTGCCAGCAGCTTAGGACTGGGAGGCTCCTACGAGCAGTACTTC.